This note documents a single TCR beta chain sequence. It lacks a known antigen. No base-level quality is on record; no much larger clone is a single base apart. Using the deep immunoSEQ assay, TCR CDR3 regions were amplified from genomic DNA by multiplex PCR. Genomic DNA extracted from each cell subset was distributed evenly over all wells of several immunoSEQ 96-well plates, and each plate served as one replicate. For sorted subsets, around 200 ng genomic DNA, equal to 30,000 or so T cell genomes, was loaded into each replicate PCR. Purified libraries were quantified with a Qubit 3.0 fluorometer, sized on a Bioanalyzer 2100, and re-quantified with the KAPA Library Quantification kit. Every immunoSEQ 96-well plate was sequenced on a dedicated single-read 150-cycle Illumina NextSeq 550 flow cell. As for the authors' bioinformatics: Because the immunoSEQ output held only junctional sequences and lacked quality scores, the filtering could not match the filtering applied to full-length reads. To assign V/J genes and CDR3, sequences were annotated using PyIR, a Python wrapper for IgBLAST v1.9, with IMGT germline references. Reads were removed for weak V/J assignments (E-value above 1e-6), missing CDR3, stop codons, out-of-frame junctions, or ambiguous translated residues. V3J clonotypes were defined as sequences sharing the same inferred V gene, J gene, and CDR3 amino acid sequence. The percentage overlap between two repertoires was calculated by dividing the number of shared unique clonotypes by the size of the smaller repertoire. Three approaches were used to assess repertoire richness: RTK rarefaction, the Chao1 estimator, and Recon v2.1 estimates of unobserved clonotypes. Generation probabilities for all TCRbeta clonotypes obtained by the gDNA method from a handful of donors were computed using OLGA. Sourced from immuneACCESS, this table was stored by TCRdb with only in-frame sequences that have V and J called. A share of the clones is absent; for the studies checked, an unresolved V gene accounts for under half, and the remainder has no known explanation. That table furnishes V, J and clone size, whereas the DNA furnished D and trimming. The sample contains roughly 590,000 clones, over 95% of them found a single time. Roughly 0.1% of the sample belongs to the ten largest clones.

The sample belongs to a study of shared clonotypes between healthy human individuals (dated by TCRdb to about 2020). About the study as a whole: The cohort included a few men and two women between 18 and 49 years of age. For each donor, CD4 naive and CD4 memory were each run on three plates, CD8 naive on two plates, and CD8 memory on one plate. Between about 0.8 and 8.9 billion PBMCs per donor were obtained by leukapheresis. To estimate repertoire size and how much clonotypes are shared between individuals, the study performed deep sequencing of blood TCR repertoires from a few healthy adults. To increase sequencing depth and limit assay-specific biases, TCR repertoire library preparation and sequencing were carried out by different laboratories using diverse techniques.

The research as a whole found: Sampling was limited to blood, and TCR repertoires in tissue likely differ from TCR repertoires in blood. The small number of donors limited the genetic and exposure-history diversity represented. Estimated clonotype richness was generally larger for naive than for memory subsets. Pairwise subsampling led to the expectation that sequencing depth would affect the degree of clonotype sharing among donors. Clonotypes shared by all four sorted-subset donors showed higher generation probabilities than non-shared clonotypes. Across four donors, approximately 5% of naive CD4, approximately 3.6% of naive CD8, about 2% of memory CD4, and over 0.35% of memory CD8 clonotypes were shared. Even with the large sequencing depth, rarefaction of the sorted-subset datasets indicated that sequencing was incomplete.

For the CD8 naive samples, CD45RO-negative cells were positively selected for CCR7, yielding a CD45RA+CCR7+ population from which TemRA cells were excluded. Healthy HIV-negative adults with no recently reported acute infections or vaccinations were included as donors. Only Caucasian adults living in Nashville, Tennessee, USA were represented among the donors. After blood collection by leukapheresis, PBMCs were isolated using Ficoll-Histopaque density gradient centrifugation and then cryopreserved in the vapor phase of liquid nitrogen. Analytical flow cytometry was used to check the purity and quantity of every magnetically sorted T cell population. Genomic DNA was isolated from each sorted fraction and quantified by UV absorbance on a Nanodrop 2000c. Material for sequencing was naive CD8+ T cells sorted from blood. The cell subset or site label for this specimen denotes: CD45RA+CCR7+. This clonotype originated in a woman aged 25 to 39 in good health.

For the CDR3, the sequence is CASSSVYMSNYGYTF. The nucleotides are TGTGCCAGTAGTAGTGTCTACATGTCAAACTATGGCTACACCTTC. The V gene is TRBV19 and the J gene is TRBJ1-2, with no reliable assignment of the D segment. V was cut back by 4 bases and J by 2 bases, leaving a gap of 14 bases between them. CDR1 LNHDA and CDR2 SQIVND are derived from the germline V gene (reference sequence). The CDR3 holds 15 amino acids from the cysteine to the phenylalanine. Just CDR3 DNA is preserved here, 45 bases in frame from base 1.